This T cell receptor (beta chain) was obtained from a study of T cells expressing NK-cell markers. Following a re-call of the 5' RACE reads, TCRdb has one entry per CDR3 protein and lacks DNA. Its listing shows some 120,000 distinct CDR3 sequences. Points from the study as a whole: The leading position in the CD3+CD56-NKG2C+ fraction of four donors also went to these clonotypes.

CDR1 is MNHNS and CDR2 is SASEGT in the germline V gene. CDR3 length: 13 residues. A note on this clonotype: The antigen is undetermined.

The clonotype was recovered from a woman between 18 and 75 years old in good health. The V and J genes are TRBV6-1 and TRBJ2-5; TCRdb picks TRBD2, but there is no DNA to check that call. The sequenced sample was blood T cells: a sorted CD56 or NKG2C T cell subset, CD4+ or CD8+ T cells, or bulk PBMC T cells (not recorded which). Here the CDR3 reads CASSAEAPEDQYF.